Described below is a single T cell receptor (beta chain) sequence and its context. A much larger clone lies one base from this, so it may be a read error. CDR1 and CDR2 (germline): LNHDA, SQIVND (reference sequence). The CDR3 contains 15 residues. This specimen comes from a study of Graves' ophthalmopathy and Graves' hyperthyroidism. The authors amplified TCR beta CDR3 regions, and they did so from RNA transcripts for repertoire sequencing. First-round RT-PCR employed HTBI primers, with a second-round multiplex PCR after it. Each CDR3 protein is one row after TCRdb ran MiXCR on the multiplex PCR reads. The sample carries around 520,000 distinct CDR3 sequences, less than 45% recorded once.

This clonotype was sampled from an adult man with Graves' hyperthyroidism. The V call is TRBV19, the J call TRBJ2-7; 8 bases are shared with TRBD1. The sequenced material came from peripheral blood or thyroid tissue (not recorded which). CDR3 residues: CASSIRTGSSCEQYF. The CDR3 nucleotides read TGTGCCAGTAGTATCCGGACAGGGAGCTCCTGCGAGCAGTACTTC.